Listed here is a single TCR beta chain. Assay: immunoSEQ multiplex PCR; the TCRdb copy retains only in-frame clones and omits some. The repertoire consists of about 660,000 clones, with around 87% occurring once and the leading ten covering 0.0094%. The V gene end was trimmed by 4 bases and the J gene end by 7 bases; junction bases not matched to a gene: 4. The length of the CDR3 is 14 residues. The germline CDR1 and CDR2 sequences are LGHNA and YSLEER. This entry is derived from a study of shared T cell receptors in the human thymus. These data also formed part of another study, on human thymus T cells.

The sample consisted of thymocytes. The receptor was derived from a boy younger than two with a congenital heart defect. The V and J genes are TRBV4-3 and TRBJ1-6; TRBD1 matches at 7 bases. This chain's CDR3 is CASSRETGNSPLHF. The CDR3 region has the DNA TGCGCCAGCAGCCGAGAGACAGGGAATTCACCCCTCCACTTT.